The source of this T cell receptor (beta chain) is a study of T cells after yellow fever vaccination. V dropped 4 bases and J dropped 11 bases, with 14 bases sitting between them. This CDR3 spans 12 amino acids. Germline assignment: CDR1 LGHDT and CDR2 YNNKEL (reference sequence). TCRdb called the 5' RACE reads again in MiXCR, with one record for every CDR3 protein. Of 250,000 to 400,000 distinct CDR3 sequences detected, approximately 4% appear once; the ten largest clones hold 20% to 25%. Of note for this clonotype: The target antigen is unknown.

Study results and caveats: Abundant contaminating clonotypes from the bulk population could appear in FACS-sorted repertoires.

The sample consisted of PBMCs, taken 5 days after the yellow fever booster vaccination. The sequence derives from a young man who received the YFV17D yellow fever vaccine. The chain uses TRBV3-1 and TRBJ1-1, with D maybe TRBD1 (5 bases). Here the CDR3 reads CASSLGGLGAFF. CDR3 coding DNA: TGTGCCAGCAGCCTCGGGGGTTTGGGGGCTTTCTTT.